The TCR beta chain described here comes from a study of vaccination and CD4 T cells after COVID-19. For the study at large: Stimulation of cells relied on overlapping spike peptides derived from SARS-CoV-2, HCoV-NL63, HCoV-OC43 and HCoV-229E. Culture controls were given either a CEFX pool, an HIV-1 Nef pool, or no peptide.

Stated treatment: roughly 10-day PBMC culture with coronavirus spike peptide pools or control peptides (ViraFEST assay). Expansion of antigen-specific T cells with peptide pools by ViraFEST preceded sequencing of TCRs. The germline V gene encodes CDR1 SSHAT and CDR2 FNYEAQ (reference sequence). The CDR3 length is 16 residues. Worth noting for this clonotype: Its target is not known. A read error may account for a junction end that differs from germline.

Sequenced with the Oncomine TCR Beta short-read assay was DNA taken from cultured CD4+ T cells. TCRdb re-analysed the PCR reads in MiXCR, keeping a single row per CDR3 protein. The sample lists over 15,000 distinct CDR3 sequences, 35% to 50% occurring once. This TCR was recovered from a human donor who had recovered from COVID-19. The sequencing used CD4+ T cells from blood, cultured in vitro, collected after SARS-CoV-2 vaccination. The chain recombines TRBV7-7 with TRBJ2-5, with 13 nucleotides matching TRBD2. In nucleotides, the CDR3 is TGTGCTAGCAGCCCAACTAGCGGGAGGGCCGAAGAGACCCAGTACTTC. Translation gives CASSPTSGRAEETQYF.